This entry lists 20 T cell receptor beta chains sequenced from one sample in a study of cytomegalovirus exposure and HLA in healthy donors. Sequenced by immunoSEQ multiplex PCR; TCRdb stores in-frame clones only, minus some. In the table there are about 130,000 clones, roughly four fifths of which are singletons. Input material: PBMCs. These receptors all come from a man under 40 in good health and CMV-seropositive.

The chain employs TRBV6-6 and TRBJ2-7; the match to TRBD2 covers 12 bases. Germline trimming cut 6 bases from V and 3 bases from J; bases unmatched to any gene: 6. Germline V lookup: CDR1 MNHNY, CDR2 SVGAGI (reference sequence). This CDR3 comprises 15 residues. The CDR3 nucleotides are TGTGCCAGCAGGGACAAGGGACTAGCGGGCTACGAGCAGTACTTC. This encodes CASRDKGLAGYEQYF.

V gene TRBV2 combines with J gene TRBJ1-2, with 7 bases identical to TRBD1. The germline V gene has CDR1 SNHLY and CDR2 FYNNEI. Trimming cost V 7 bases and J 0 bases; bases outside gene matches: 5. There are 14 residues in the CDR3. In nucleotides, the CDR3 is TGTGCCAGCACAGGGGGGATTACTAACTATGGCTACACCTTC. This codes for CASTGGITNYGYTF.

The rearrangement joins TRBV5-4 to TRBJ1-6; possible D gene TRBD1, 6 bases. The CDR3 is 15 residues long. V was pared by 0 bases and J by 7 bases, with 11 bases between. CDR1 is SGHNT, CDR2 YYREEE, per germline (reference sequence). The CDR3 sequence is CASSLVGANNSPLHF. Here the CDR3 DNA reads TGTGCCAGCAGCTTGGTGGGGGCCAACAATTCACCCCTCCACTTT.

The chain couples TRBV11-1 to TRBJ2-2, with 7 positions matching TRBD1. Germline-derived CDR1 and CDR2 are SGHAT and FQDESV (reference sequence). The V gene end was trimmed by 7 bases and the J gene end by 7 bases; junction bases not matched to a gene: 6. This CDR3 contains 13 residues. CDR3 nucleotides: TGTGCCAGCAACCATCGGACAGGCGGGGAGCTGTTTTTT. Protein: CASNHRTGGELFF.

The chain carries TRBV21-1 and TRBJ2-7; the DNA was not compared with TRBD1, the D call given in the table. TRBV21-1 is recorded as a pseudogene. There are 14 residues in the CDR3. The chain's CDR3 is CASSKFGQAYEQYF. In DNA, the CDR3 is TGTGCCAGCAGCAAATTTGGACAGGCCTACGAGCAGTACTTC.

This clone was seen a few times. The chain joins TRBV29-1 to TRBJ1-1; D remains unclear. The CDR3 sequence is 11 residues long. CDR1 is SQVTM, CDR2 ANQGSEA, per germline. The V end lost 6 bases, the J end lost 8 bases, and 13 bases lay between the germline ends. DNA for the CDR3: TGCAGCGTCGTACCGGGGAGCGAAGCTTTCTTT. Encoded protein: CSVVPGSEAFF.

This clone was detected a few times. The chain recombines TRBV9 with TRBJ1-2, with TRBD1 identical over 12 bases. Per germline, CDR1 SGDLS and CDR2 YYNGEE. Trimming took 5 bases from V and 3 from J; bases not matched to a gene: 8. CDR3 length: 16 residues. This CDR3 reads CASRGLGQGAYYGYTF. The DNA for the CDR3 is TGTGCCAGCAGGGGGTTGGGACAGGGGGCCTACTATGGCTACACCTTC.

The rearrangement links TRBV4-2 to TRBJ2-6; possibly TRBD2 for D (5 bases). Per the germline V gene, CDR1 is LGHNA and CDR2 is YNFKEQ. V lost 3 bases to trimming and J lost 1 base, with 16 bases between them. The CDR3 runs to 18 residues. CDR3 in DNA: TGTGCCAGCAGCCAGGAACCGGGAACTCAATCTGGGGCCAACGTCCTGACTTTC. Protein product: CASSQEPGTQSGANVLTF.

This clone was detected ten times or more. The chain links TRBV7-2 to TRBJ2-1; 10 nucleotides line up with TRBD2. CDR1 SGHTA and CDR2 FQGNSA come from the germline V gene. J lost 4 bases, V lost 4 bases, and 1 base had no gene match. CDR3 length equals 14 residues. The CDR3 is CASSWTSGYNEQFF. The DNA of the CDR3 is TGTGCCAGCAGCTGGACTAGCGGTTACAATGAGCAGTTCTTC.

The genes are TRBV7-8 and TRBJ1-1; D not certain. The V end was cut by 5 bases, the J end by 6 bases, with 16 bases between. Germline V gene sequence: CDR1 SGHVS, CDR2 FQNEAQ. CDR3 length: 14 amino acids. In nucleotides, the CDR3 is TGTGCCAGCAGCCCCTTTGTGGGCAGCCCTGAAGCTTTCTTT. Protein product: CASSPFVGSPEAFF.

The chain links TRBV5-1 to TRBJ1-1; 8 bases map to TRBD1. After removal of 4 bases from V and 0 bases from J, the junction contained 8 bases not matched to a gene. This CDR3 has 16 residues. Germline CDR1 reads SGHRS; CDR2 reads YFSETQ. CDR3 loop: CASSNGQGVMNTEAFF. As DNA, the CDR3 is TGCGCCAGCAGCAATGGACAGGGAGTCATGAACACTGAAGCTTTCTTT.

The chain links TRBV5-1 to TRBJ2-1; 11 bases agree with TRBD1. Germline V lookup: CDR1 SGHRS, CDR2 YFSETQ. The CDR3 has 15 amino acids. V lost 7 bases, J lost 7 bases, and 10 bases stayed unmatched. CDR3 nucleotide sequence: TGCGCCAGCGCGGGACCGGACAGGGGGCGAAATGAGCAGTTCTTC. Protein sequence: CASAGPDRGRNEQFF. Drawing the rest from reference TRBV5-1 and TRBJ2-1, the complete variable domain is KAGVTQTPRYLIKTRGQQVTLSCSPISGHRSVSWYQQTPGQGLQFLFEYFSETQRNKGNFPGRFSGRQFSNSRSEMNVSTLELGDSALYLCASAGPDRGRNEQFFGPGTRLTVL.

The chain carries TRBV19 and TRBJ2-7; possible D gene TRBD2, 5 bases. Germline CDR1 reads LNHDA; CDR2 reads SQIVND (reference sequence). The CDR3 runs to 13 residues. The V and J ends lost 6 bases and 0 bases respectively, with 9 bases between them. Here the CDR3 reads CASRKEGSYEQYF. The CDR3 nucleotides are TGTGCCAGTAGGAAAGAGGGCTCCTACGAGCAGTACTTC.

The chain recombines TRBV27 with TRBJ2-7; possible D gene TRBD2, 6 bases. The V end lost 5 bases, the J end lost 3 bases, and 17 bases lay between the germline ends. Germline CDR1 is MNHEY and CDR2 is SMNVEV (reference sequence). CDR3 length equals 15 residues. The CDR3: CASSRPQAGNYEQYF. The DNA for the CDR3 is TGTGCCAGCAGTCGACCCCAGGCGGGGAACTACGAGCAGTACTTC.

The V call is TRBV9, the J call TRBJ2-5; no reliable D call. This CDR3 region has 13 residues. Germline CDR1 reads SGDLS; CDR2 reads YYNGEE. V gave up 0 bases and J gave up 5 bases, with 8 bases separating them. CDR3 region: CASSVGTQETQYF. DNA of the CDR3: TGTGCCAGCAGCGTAGGAACGCAGGAGACCCAGTACTTC. The full variable domain, with the rest looked up from reference TRBV9 and TRBJ2-5, is DSGVTQTPKHLITATGQRVTLRCSPRSGDLSVYWYQQSLDQGLQFLIQYYNGEERAKGNILERFSAQQFPDLHSELNLSSLELGDSALYFCASSVGTQETQYFGPGTRLLVL.

Worth noting for this clone: This likely comes from a read error, as the CDR3 has no conserved phenylalanine or tryptophan at its end. No DNA is shown, since the ends of the CDR3 on it are uncertain; the CDR3 is the one TCRdb lists. This chain joins TRBV10-3 and TRBJ1-2; no DNA check was done on the table's D call, TRBD1. The CDR3 sequence runs 13 residues, both termini included. From germline, CDR1 is ENHRY and CDR2 SYGVKD. CDR3: CAISDVRQRTGQG.

The V gene is TRBV2, the J gene TRBJ2-5; possible D gene TRBD1, 5 bases. Trimming cost V 4 bases and J 3 bases, with 6 bases left between them. This CDR3 spans 12 amino acids. Per the germline V gene, CDR1 is SNHLY and CDR2 is FYNNEI. CDR3 region: CASSVTEETQYF. The CDR3 DNA follows: TGTGCCAGCAGTGTGACAGAAGAGACCCAGTACTTC.

This chain connects TRBV9 to TRBJ2-3; TRBD2 matches at 11 bases. CDR3 length: 16 residues. Trimming cost V 3 bases and J 6 bases; bases outside gene matches: 9. Looked up from germline, CDR1 is SGDLS and CDR2 is YYNGEE. The CDR3 protein is CASSAGSSGGQDTQYF. The CDR3 DNA follows: TGTGCCAGCAGCGCCGGTTCTAGCGGGGGGCAGGATACGCAGTATTTT.

This clone came up once. The V gene is TRBV19, the J gene TRBJ1-3; maybe TRBD1 (6 bases). The germline V gene has CDR1 LNHDA and CDR2 SQIVND (reference sequence). The CDR3 length is 17 residues. With 7 bases removed from V and 0 bases from J, the gap between germline ends came to 19 bases. The CDR3 bases are TGTGCCAGTAAAGACGCCGCTCAGGGGTTCTCTGGAAACACCATATATTTT. It is translated as CASKDAAQGFSGNTIYF.

The V gene is TRBV9, the J gene TRBJ2-1; TRBD1 matches 8 bases. The length of the CDR3 is 14 residues. Germline V gene data show CDR1 as SGDLS and CDR2 as YYNGEE. The V and J ends lost 0 bases and 8 bases, in that order; junction bases with no gene match: 4. The CDR3 nucleotides read TGTGCCAGCAGCGTAGAGCAGGGGGCGGATGAGCAGTTCTTC. Translating gives CASSVEQGADEQFF.